Below, one TCR beta chain is given with its context. Its target is not known. This CDR3 contains 14 residues. Per the germline V gene, CDR1 is KGHSH and CDR2 is LQKENI. V trimming: 3 bases; J trimming: 7 bases; junction bases outside the gene matches: 2. Generated by immunoSEQ multiplex PCR, the TCRdb table keeps only in-frame clones and is missing some. Of roughly 92,000 clones listed, approximately 88% were seen once; the top ten hold approximately 5%. This specimen belongs to a study of T cell responses to AZD1222 COVID-19 vaccine. Study outcomes and limitations: Nearly half of spike-specific TCRs reportedly target variant regions that are unmutated in the B.1.351 and B.1.1.7 variants.

The sample was peripheral blood, taken 28 days after the second AZD1222 dose. The TCR was taken from an adult who received the AZD1222 COVID-19 vaccine. The chain couples TRBV18 to TRBJ1-6, with TRBD1 matching over 8 bases. Written as DNA, the CDR3 is TGTGCCAGCTCACCGGGACAGGAAAATTCACCCCTCCACTTT. It is translated as CASSPGQENSPLHF.